A selection of T cell receptor beta chains follows, all from one sample in a study of beta chain features in type 1 diabetes. Profiled with immunoSEQ multiplex PCR; TCRdb holds only in-frame clones, not every one. The sample has about 360,000 clones, over 10% seen once. Sequencing used naive CD4+ T cells from blood. The receptors were gathered from a man between 18 and 29 years old in good health. Both conserved end residues are part of each CDR3. The D gene is left open where the match is weak.

d_gene: NA; v_gene: TRBV7-2; CDR3aa: CASTEITNTYEQYF
d_gene: NA; v_gene: TRBV7-2; CDR3aa: CASSLMTGLAYEQYF
d_gene: TRBD1; v_gene: TRBV6-4; CDR3aa: CASRFGQGNIQYF
d_gene: NA; v_gene: TRBV15; CDR3aa: CATSALTDYNSPLHF
d_gene: TRBD2; v_gene: TRBV12-5; CDR3aa: CASGLGTVGAGFVETQYF
d_gene: NA; v_gene: TRBV11-1; CDR3aa: CASSLSGAGANVLTF
d_gene: NA; v_gene: TRBV30; CDR3aa: CAWTATGTESEKLFF
d_gene: NA; v_gene: TRBV6-5; CDR3aa: CASRVDRENTEAFF
d_gene: NA; v_gene: TRBV4-3; CDR3aa: CASSQEDRNYGYTF
d_gene: NA; v_gene: TRBV6-1; CDR3aa: CASSEVATATYEQYF
d_gene: TRBD1; v_gene: TRBV29-1; CDR3aa: CSVERVTGIGHGELFF
d_gene: NA; v_gene: TRBV11-2; CDR3aa: CASSLEVGPPPRGRTQYF
d_gene: NA; v_gene: TRBV4-3; CDR3aa: CASSQDWGRGHSEAFF
d_gene: NA; v_gene: TRBV4-3; CDR3aa: CASSHLSGHHSTDTQYF
d_gene: TRBD1; v_gene: TRBV7-2; CDR3aa: CASSLTGAPPDTQYF
d_gene: NA; v_gene: TRBV2; CDR3aa: CASSVLRREQFF
d_gene: NA; v_gene: TRBV4-3; CDR3aa: CASSQGDYQETQYF
d_gene: NA; v_gene: TRBV25-1; CDR3aa: CASSGNRDAYGYTF
d_gene: NA; v_gene: TRBV7-2; CDR3aa: CASSLAGNYGYTF
d_gene: TRBD2; v_gene: TRBV29-1; CDR3aa: CSVGSGSAQTGELFF
d_gene: NA; v_gene: TRBV7-9; CDR3aa: CALSAGTTDTQYF
d_gene: TRBD1; v_gene: TRBV5-4; CDR3aa: CASSPDRVVLTEAFF
d_gene: NA; v_gene: TRBV6-6; CDR3aa: CASSYSASDSSYEQYF
d_gene: NA; v_gene: TRBV7-2; CDR3aa: CASSPRLLSQETQYF
d_gene: TRBD1; v_gene: TRBV5-4; CDR3aa: CASSFRDSGYEQYF
d_gene: TRBD2; v_gene: TRBV28; CDR3aa: CASSHSGAGRTDTQYF
d_gene: TRBD1; v_gene: TRBV28; CDR3aa: CASSPSPGQGRHEQYF
d_gene: TRBD2; v_gene: TRBV4-3; CDR3aa: CASSQESSGRQFF
d_gene: TRBD2; v_gene: TRBV4-3; CDR3aa: CASSRWIRSGRAFYEQYF
d_gene: NA; v_gene: TRBV30; CDR3aa: CAWSIYQASQPQHF
d_gene: TRBD2; v_gene: TRBV6-6; CDR3aa: CASRPRGGHGTDTQYF
d_gene: NA; v_gene: TRBV6-5; CDR3aa: CASRAGRTYEQYF
d_gene: NA; v_gene: TRBV7-7; CDR3aa: CASSLVGTGNTGELFF
d_gene: TRBD2; v_gene: TRBV5-1; CDR3aa: CASSTGLAQETQYF
d_gene: NA; v_gene: TRBV7-9; CDR3aa: CASSLEVTGNGYTF
d_gene: TRBD1; v_gene: TRBV6-6; CDR3aa: CASLGTGVYGYTF
d_gene: TRBD1; v_gene: TRBV7-9; CDR3aa: CASRQGASNYGYTF
d_gene: NA; v_gene: TRBV19; CDR3aa: CASSSTGNTEAFF
d_gene: TRBD2; v_gene: TRBV2; CDR3aa: CASSEGGLAAYEQYF
d_gene: TRBD2; v_gene: TRBV18; CDR3aa: CASSPPGGAYNEQFF
d_gene: TRBD2; v_gene: TRBV5-1; CDR3aa: CASSLPGGSYEQYF
d_gene: TRBD2; v_gene: TRBV7-2; CDR3aa: CASSLVGTRLSTGELFF
d_gene: NA; v_gene: TRBV7-8; CDR3aa: CASSWRTYEQYF
d_gene: TRBD1; v_gene: TRBV6-6; CDR3aa: CASSLSGTDIGEQYF
d_gene: TRBD1; v_gene: TRBV4-1; CDR3aa: CASSPGTGTLRTQYF
d_gene: NA; v_gene: TRBV4-1; CDR3aa: CASRHPTGTNTGELFF
d_gene: NA; v_gene: TRBV18; CDR3aa: CASSGLQGREAFF
d_gene: TRBD1; v_gene: TRBV9; CDR3aa: CASSVGRTGFNEQYF
d_gene: TRBD1; v_gene: TRBV29-1; CDR3aa: CSMDRVSSEAFF
d_gene: NA; v_gene: TRBV9; CDR3aa: CASSVSGLSYNEQFF
d_gene: TRBD1; v_gene: TRBV4-3; CDR3aa: CASSQSSTGADGYTF
d_gene: NA; v_gene: TRBV7-8; CDR3aa: CASSPDGGNEQFF
d_gene: TRBD2; v_gene: TRBV28; CDR3aa: CASSFRTSLHNEQFF
d_gene: TRBD1; v_gene: TRBV5-4; CDR3aa: CASSSTGGDSPLHF